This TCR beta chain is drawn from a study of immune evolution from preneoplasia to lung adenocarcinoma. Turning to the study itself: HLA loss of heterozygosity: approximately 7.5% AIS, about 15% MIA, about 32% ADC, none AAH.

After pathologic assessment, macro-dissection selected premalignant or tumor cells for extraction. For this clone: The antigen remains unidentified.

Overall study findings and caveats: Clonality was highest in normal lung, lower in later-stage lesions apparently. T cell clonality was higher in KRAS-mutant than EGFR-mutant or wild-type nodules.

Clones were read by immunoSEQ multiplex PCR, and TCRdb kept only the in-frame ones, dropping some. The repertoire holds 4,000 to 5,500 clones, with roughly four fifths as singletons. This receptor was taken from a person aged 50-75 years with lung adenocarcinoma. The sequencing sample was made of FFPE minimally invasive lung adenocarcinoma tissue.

CDR3 sequence (DNA): TGTGCCACGCACGATGGGGCGAATGACGATGAGCAGTTCTTC. This gives the protein CATHDGANDDEQFF. This sequence joins TRBV19 and TRBJ2-1; D might be TRBD1 (5 bases). The germline V gene has CDR1 LNHDA and CDR2 SQIVND (reference sequence). The length of the CDR3 is 14 residues. V lost 10 bases and J lost 8, with 21 bases in between.